This T cell receptor beta chain was identified during a study of beta chain features in type 1 diabetes. Study-wide points: In comparison with healthy donors, patients had naive, central memory and Treg TCRB repertoires that appeared more similar. Among all four CD4+ subsets, Type 1 diabetes patients had TCRB CDR3s that were moderately but significantly shorter. Equally in patients and controls, PCR might preferentially amplify shorter templates.

This clone showed up just a few times. Its antigen is not identified. The CDR3 has 13 amino acids. V trimming: 4 bases; J trimming: 9 bases; junction bases outside the gene matches: 3. Germline CDR1 and CDR2: LNHDA and SQIVND (reference sequence). Sequenced material consisted of expressed TCRB transcripts (all of the isolated RNA was reverse transcribed). Clones were read by immunoSEQ multiplex PCR, and TCRdb kept only the in-frame ones, dropping some. The sample has 600,000 or so clones, 9.5% to 15% seen once. J is TRBJ1-6 and V is TRBV19, with 7 bases that match TRBD1. Sequenced input: naive CD4+ T cells from blood. This TCR came from a man aged 25 to 45 with type 1 diabetes. CDR3 in DNA: TGTGCCAGTAGTACGACAGGGCCTTCACCCCTCCACTTT. Translation gives CASSTTGPSPLHF.